This is a list of T cell receptor beta chains from one sample in a study of graft-versus-host responses after intestinal transplantation. Here immunoSEQ multiplex PCR was the method, and the copy in TCRdb shows in-frame clones only, minus some. Found here are around 100,000 clones, roughly 90% of them singletons; the top ten hold over 0.95%. Their recognized antigens are unknown. The material was unstimulated CD4+ T cells sorted from spleen or lymph node cells, obtained before transplant. The receptors derive from a human donor who was the organ donor for an intestinal transplant. The CDR3 runs from the conserved cysteine through the conserved F or W. Fields, in order: D gene, clone size, V gene, J gene, CDR3 protein, CDR3 DNA. D genes are given only for firm matches. For some rows the clone size is stated as once, few or many, or as a class when expanded; others skip it.

TRBD1	-	TRBV5-1	TRBJ2-7	CASSLQGVGLYEQYF	TGCGCCAGCAGCTTGCAGGGGGTTGGCCTCTACGAGCAGTACTTC
-	-	TRBV5-1	TRBJ2-1	CASTLRDWYNEQFF	TGCGCCAGCACCCTCCGGGACTGGTACAATGAGCAGTTCTTC
TRBD1	-	TRBV28	TRBJ1-1	CASSTKQGGIGAFF	TGTGCCAGCAGTACAAAACAGGGGGGGATCGGTGCTTTCTTT
-	-	TRBV6-6	TRBJ2-7	CASIRGHEQYF	TGTGCCAGCATCCGGGGTCACGAGCAGTACTTC
-	-	TRBV6-6	TRBJ1-2	CASSYDRGNYGYTF	TGTGCCAGCAGCTACGATAGGGGGAACTATGGCTACACCTTC
-	-	TRBV10-3	TRBJ1-5	CAISDSGGGQPQHF	TGTGCCATCAGTGATTCTGGGGGCGGTCAGCCCCAGCATTTT
-	-	TRBV2	TRBJ2-1	CASTAEAPGRHEQFF	TGTGCCAGCACCGCGGAGGCTCCGGGGAGGCATGAGCAGTTCTTC
TRBD1	-	TRBV7-2	TRBJ2-1	CASSTGQGGYNEQFF	TGTGCCAGCAGCACGGGACAGGGCGGCTACAATGAGCAGTTCTTC
TRBD1	-	TRBV7-3	TRBJ1-1	CASRSDRVNAEAFF	TGTGCCAGCAGATCTGACAGGGTGAATGCTGAAGCTTTCTTT
-	-	TRBV6-5	TRBJ1-6	CASSEEYRASPLHF	TGTGCCAGCAGTGAAGAATACAGGGCTTCACCCCTCCACTTT
-	-	TRBV6-6	TRBJ1-4	CASSYRANEKLFF	TGTGCCAGCAGTTACCGGGCTAATGAAAAACTGTTTTTT
TRBD1	-	TRBV6-5	TRBJ1-6	CASSPGQANSPLHF	TGTGCCAGCAGCCCGGGACAGGCTAATTCACCCCTCCACTTT
TRBD1	few	TRBV28	TRBJ1-3	CASSSGAGGTIYF	TGTGCCAGCAGTTCAGGGGCAGGGGGCACCATATATTTT
TRBD1	-	TRBV5-1	TRBJ2-5	CASSRGTGAQETQYF	TGCGCCAGCAGCCGGGGGACAGGGGCTCAAGAGACCCAGTACTTC
-	-	TRBV2	TRBJ2-6	CASSVEGVGANVLTF	TGTGCCAGCAGTGTGGAGGGAGTTGGGGCCAACGTCCTGACTTTC
-	-	TRBV6-1	TRBJ1-6	CASTAGNSPLHF	TGTGCCAGCACCGCGGGTAATTCACCCCTCCACTTT
-	once	TRBV28	TRBJ1-1	CASSPRNTEAFF	TGTGCCAGCAGTCCCAGAAACACTGAAGCTTTCTTT
-	-	TRBV30	TRBJ1-2	CAWSPDALGYTF	TGTGCCTGGAGCCCGGACGCGCTAGGCTACACCTTC
-	-	TRBV25-1	TRBJ2-1	CASSTHSFISSYNEQFF	TGTGCCAGCAGTACTCACAGCTTTATCAGCTCCTACAATGAGCAGTTCTTC
-	-	TRBV30	TRBJ2-1	CAWTEKLPTIWNEQFF	TGTGCCTGGACCGAGAAGTTGCCGACTATTTGGAATGAGCAGTTCTTC
TRBD1	-	TRBV19	TRBJ1-4	CASSIRGQGGELFF	TGTGCCAGTAGTATCCGAGGACAGGGAGGAGAACTGTTTTTT
TRBD1	-	TRBV7-6	TRBJ2-2	CASSLNRGPPLTGELFF	TGTGCCAGCAGCTTAAACAGGGGCCCTCCTTTGACCGGGGAGCTGTTTTTT
TRBD1	-	TRBV30	TRBJ1-6	CAWSPQGYSPLHF	TGTGCCTGGAGTCCACAGGGGTATTCACCCCTCCACTTT
TRBD1	-	TRBV2	TRBJ1-1	CASSEVEGQSFPF	TGTGCCAGCAGTGAAGTGGAGGGACAGTCATTTCCCTTT
-	-	TRBV6-6	TRBJ1-2	CASSRTSNYGYTF	TGTGCCAGCAGTCGGACATCTAACTATGGCTACACCTTC
-	-	TRBV5-1	TRBJ1-4	CASSSIRHPTNEKLFF	TGCGCCAGCAGCTCCATCAGGCACCCAACTAATGAAAAACTGTTTTTT
-	few	TRBV5-1	TRBJ1-2	CASSLRESEGANYGYTF	TGCGCCAGCAGCTTGCGTGAATCCGAGGGAGCTAACTATGGCTACACCTTC
-	-	TRBV30	TRBJ1-6	CAWSVLGGDNSPLHF	TGTGCCTGGAGTGTCCTAGGCGGAGATAATTCACCCCTCCACTTT
TRBD2	-	TRBV30	TRBJ2-1	CAWQTGTSMFLKVSLTYNEQFF	TGTGCCTGGCAAACCGGGACTAGTATGTTTTTAAAGGTTTCATTAACCTACAATGAGCAGTTCTTC
-	-	TRBV30	TRBJ2-5	CAWSFVQETQYF	TGTGCCTGGAGTTTTGTCCAAGAGACCCAGTACTTC
TRBD1	few	TRBV30	TRBJ1-2	CACQTDRGYGYTF	TGTGCCTGTCAGACGGACAGGGGGTATGGCTACACCTTC
-	few	TRBV28	TRBJ1-1	CASSLEGEAFF	TGTGCCAGCAGTTTAGAGGGGGAAGCTTTCTTT
TRBD1	-	TRBV28	TRBJ1-4	CASSIMGQGTFNEKLFF	TGTGCCAGCAGTATTATGGGACAGGGGACCTTTAATGAAAAACTGTTTTTT
-	few	TRBV29-1	TRBJ1-5	CSVEKASGQPQHF	TGCAGCGTTGAAAAGGCATCTGGTCAGCCCCAGCATTTT
TRBD2	-	TRBV27	TRBJ2-1	CASSLYQASGVYSYNEQFF	TGTGCCAGCAGTTTATATCAGGCTAGCGGGGTTTATTCCTACAATGAGCAGTTCTTC
TRBD1	-	TRBV2	TRBJ1-4	CASSESGGPFMKLFF	TGTGCCAGCAGTGAATCAGGGGGCCCTTTTATGAAACTGTTTTTT
-	-	TRBV28	TRBJ1-5	CASTSRTGSGNQPQHF	TGTGCCAGCACCTCCCGTACGGGGTCTGGCAATCAGCCCCAGCATTTT
TRBD1	-	TRBV27	TRBJ2-7	CASSLLYRGHEQYF	TGTGCCAGCAGTTTATTATACAGGGGTCACGAGCAGTACTTC
-	-	TRBV2	TRBJ1-1	CASTRPQENTEAFF	TGTGCCAGCACCCGCCCACAGGAGAACACTGAAGCTTTCTTT
-	-	TRBV14	TRBJ2-7	CASSQEMVGNEQYF	TGTGCCAGCAGCCAAGAAATGGTAGGGAACGAGCAGTACTTC
-	-	TRBV6-6	TRBJ2-7	CASSGNQLRYEQYF	TGTGCCAGCAGTGGGAATCAACTACGCTACGAGCAGTACTTC
-	-	TRBV6-6	TRBJ1-5	CASTKEGVGQPQHF	TGTGCCAGCACCAAGGAGGGGGTTGGTCAGCCCCAGCATTTT
-	-	TRBV5-1	TRBJ2-7	CASSWTVATYEQYF	TGCGCCAGCTCATGGACAGTAGCTACCTACGAGCAGTACTTC
-	-	TRBV7-3	TRBJ2-1	CASSPSGSSYNEQFF	TGTGCCAGCAGCCCTTCAGGGAGCTCCTACAATGAGCAGTTCTTC
-	-	TRBV13	TRBJ1-1	CASSLGGLNTEAFF	TGTGCCAGCAGCTTAGGCGGACTGAACACTGAAGCTTTCTTT
TRBD2	-	TRBV7-2	TRBJ2-1	CASSLSGGSYNEQFF	TGTGCCAGCAGTCTCAGCGGGGGTAGCTACAATGAGCAGTTCTTC
-	-	TRBV7-2	TRBJ2-2	CASSLGHTGELFF	TGTGCCAGCAGCTTAGGACACACCGGGGAGCTGTTTTTT
-	-	TRBV7-2	TRBJ2-3	CASSLQVTDTQYF	TGTGCCAGCAGCTTACAAGTCACAGATACGCAGTATTTT
-	-	TRBV7-9	TRBJ1-1	CASSLVNTEAFF	TGTGCCAGCAGCTTAGTGAACACTGAAGCTTTCTTT
-	once	TRBV18	TRBJ1-1	CASSPRGFMNTEAFF	TGTGCCAGCTCACCACGGGGCTTCATGAACACTGAAGCTTTCTTT
TRBD2	-	TRBV5-1	TRBJ2-5	CASSLIGGGAQETQYF	TGCGCCAGCAGCTTGATTGGCGGGGGGGCCCAAGAGACCCAGTACTTC
-	few	TRBV10-3	TRBJ1-4	CATRTIDEKLFF	TGTGCCACTCGGACGATAGATGAAAAACTGTTTTTT
TRBD1	-	TRBV6-5	TRBJ1-6	CASRTTGTGVSPLHF	TGTGCCAGCAGGACCACCGGGACAGGTGTTTCACCCCTCCACTTT
TRBD2	-	TRBV5-1	TRBJ2-1	CASSLGSNGGFNEQFF	TGCGCCAGCAGCTTGGGGTCCAACGGGGGGTTCAATGAGCAGTTCTTC
-	-	TRBV21-1	TRBJ1-2	CASSSQPHRVDGYTF	TGTGCCAGCAGCTCTCAACCCCACAGGGTAGATGGCTACACCTTC
-	-	TRBV28	TRBJ1-5	CASSFLDSNQPQHF	TGTGCCAGCAGTTTTTTGGATAGCAATCAGCCCCAGCATTTT
-	-	TRBV5-6	TRBJ2-2	CASSLVWVGELFF	TGTGCCAGCAGCTTGGTCTGGGTCGGGGAGCTGTTTTTT
-	-	TRBV18	TRBJ2-3	CASSPRGATDTQYF	TGTGCCAGCTCACCAAGGGGGGCAACCGATACGCAGTATTTT